This T cell receptor beta chain was retrieved from a study of early T cells in non-severe SARS-CoV-2 infection. From germline, CDR1 is SGDLS and CDR2 YYNGEE. The V and J ends lost 3 bases and 4 bases, in that order; junction bases with no gene match: 2. The CDR3 runs 13 residues. TCRdb redid the calling of the 5' RACE reads with MiXCR, one entry per CDR3 protein. The sample holds some 62,000 distinct CDR3 sequences, almost 9.5% seen once. This clonotype showed up many times. The sequenced sample consisted of whole blood. The TCR was taken from an adult who was a healthcare worker with PCR-confirmed SARS-CoV-2 infection or an uninfected control (not recorded which). The chain carries TRBV9 and TRBJ1-1; 8 positions match TRBD1. The CDR3 sequence is CASSAGTGTEAFF. The DNA of the CDR3 is TGTGCCAGCAGCGCTGGGACAGGCACTGAAGCTTTCTTT.